Below, 29 T cell receptor beta chains from the same sample are listed, as sequenced in a study of post-analysis software for immune sequencing data. Overall study results and limits: Roughly 5 TRBV segments, TRBV5-6, TRBV5-1 and TRBV20-1 among them, were found more frequent in patients than controls.

No antigen is known for these receptors. Unique molecular identifiers were carried by the TCR beta cDNA libraries. TCRdb called the PCR reads again in MiXCR, with one record for every CDR3 protein. The sample yields 650,000 to 900,000 distinct CDR3 sequences, roughly 50% seen once. Sequenced sample: blood. Every receptor here comes from a girl aged 5-17 years with multiple sclerosis.

V usage is TRBV5-6 and J usage is TRBJ2-3; D is uncertain. The V end lost 2 bases, the J end lost 5 bases, and 15 bases lay between the germline ends. Germline CDR1 and CDR2: SGHDT and YYEEEE. The CDR3 loop spans 15 amino acids. CDR3 in DNA: TGTGCCAGCAGCTTCCTGGCCCTTGGGATAGATACGCAGTATTTT. Encoded protein: CASSFLALGIDTQYF.

This clonotype was observed a handful of times. The J gene is TRBJ2-4, the V gene TRBV29-1; 11 positions agree with TRBD2. The J call may be wrong; the DNA end is better matched by TRBJ2-7. The CDR3 extends over 13 amino acids. Germline loops: CDR1 SQVTM, CDR2 ANQGSEA. The CDR3 bases are TGCAGCGTTGTAGGACTAGCGGGTCTCGAGCAGTACTTC. This codes for CSVVGLAGLEQYF.

The chain is built from TRBV7-2 and TRBJ2-7, with 9 positions matching TRBD2. Germline trimming cut 1 base from V and 0 bases from J; bases unmatched to any gene: 4. This CDR3 has 16 residues. Germline CDR1 SGHTA, CDR2 FQGNSA. The CDR3 protein is CASSLDAGGLSYEQYF. CDR3 DNA: TGTGCCAGCAGCTTAGACGCGGGAGGGCTCTCCTACGAGCAGTACTTC.

V is TRBV20-1 and J is TRBJ2-5; D gene uncertain. Germline values: CDR1 DFQATT, CDR2 SNEGSKA (reference sequence). Trimming left V 0 bases short and J 3 bases short, with 11 bases between. This CDR3 comprises 14 residues. CDR3: CSARDSGCEETQYF. The CDR3 DNA reads as TGCAGTGCTAGAGACTCAGGTTGCGAAGAGACCCAGTACTTC.

This clonotype has just a few counts. This sequence joins TRBV5-1 and TRBJ2-7; maybe TRBD2 (6 bases). The CDR3 consists of 14 residues. V lost 2 bases, J lost 0 bases, and 9 bases lay in between. CDR1 and CDR2 (germline): SGHRS, YFSETQ. The CDR3 loop reads CASSFERASYEQYF. For the CDR3, the DNA is TGCGCCAGCAGCTTCGAGCGGGCCTCCTACGAGCAGTACTTC.

The V gene is TRBV24-1, the J gene TRBJ2-7; 10 bases are shared with TRBD1. The end of the DNA is better explained by TRBJ2-5, so the J call may be wrong. This CDR3 has 15 residues. Germline CDR1 reads KGHDR; CDR2 reads SFDVKD. CDR3 loop: CATSDWDRGRETQYF. In DNA, the CDR3 is TGTGCCACCAGTGATTGGGACAGGGGAAGAGAGACCCAGTACTTC.

This clonotype was seen only a few times. CDR3 sequence: CASSLTGYYEQYF. The CDR3 region has the DNA TGTGCCAGCAGCCTTACGGGGTACTACGAGCAGTACTTC. The chain links TRBV7-8 to TRBJ2-5; perhaps TRBD2 as D (5 bases). The DNA end is a closer match to TRBJ2-7, so the J assignment may be wrong. CDR1 and CDR2 from the germline V gene are SGHVS and FQNEAQ. The CDR3 covers 13 residues.

Note on this clonotype: A read error may account for a junction end that differs from germline. The chain recombines TRBV12-3 or TRBV12-4 with TRBJ1-2; 9 bases are shared with TRBD1. The CDR3 is 13 amino acids. The CDR3 loop is CAGSRTGAYGYTF. The CDR3 nucleotides are TGTGCCGGCAGCCGGACAGGGGCCTATGGCTACACCTTC.

This clonotype was recorded a few times. The chain combines TRBV7-9 with TRBJ2-4; D not certain. The end of the DNA aligns better with TRBJ2-7, so the J call may be wrong. This CDR3 has 12 residues. Germline V gene lookup returns CDR1 SEHNR and CDR2 FQNEAQ (reference sequence). In DNA, the CDR3 is TGTGCCAGCAGCTTGGGCTACTACGAGCAGTACTTC. Amino acids: CASSLGYYEQYF.

The CDR3 sequence is CASSLDGTPPNEQFF. For the CDR3, the DNA is TGCGCCAGCAGCTTGGACGGGACTCCCCCTAATGAGCAGTTCTTC. The chain has TRBV5-1 and TRBJ2-1; TRBD2 might be the D (6 bases). In germline, CDR1 is SGHRS, CDR2 YFSETQ. The CDR3 is 15 amino acids. Trimming took 0 bases from V and 7 from J, leaving 14 bases between them.

The chain employs TRBV6-5 and TRBJ2-3; D gene ambiguous. V was cut by 4 bases and J by 0 bases, with 29 bases left in between. The CDR3 has 21 amino acids. In germline, CDR1 is MNHEY, CDR2 SVGAGI. CDR3 sequence (DNA): TGTGCCAGCAGTTCCCGCCCAACGGCAGCGACCCCCTTTTTGAGCACAGATACGCAGTATTTT. Its translation is CASSSRPTAATPFLSTDTQYF.

V gene TRBV5-1 combines with J gene TRBJ2-5; no clear D gene. Per germline, CDR1 SGHRS and CDR2 YFSETQ. The CDR3 length is 13 residues. The germline V and J ends were trimmed by 4 bases and 4 bases, with 11 bases remaining between them. The CDR3 is CASSAMVAETQYF. As DNA, the CDR3 is TGCGCCAGCAGCGCAATGGTGGCAGAGACCCAGTACTTC.

This chain joins TRBV7-2 and TRBJ2-7; D is unresolved. The CDR3 spans 16 residues. The germline gives CDR1 SGHTA, CDR2 FQGNSA. V gave up 1 base and J gave up 2 bases, with 15 bases separating them. The CDR3 spells CASSLVRQIPTYEQYF. CDR3 coding DNA: TGTGCCAGCAGCTTAGTGCGGCAGATTCCCACCTACGAGCAGTACTTC.

This sequence joins TRBV7-2 and TRBJ2-7; 11 positions match TRBD1. V dropped 5 bases and J dropped 4; count of bases not matched to a gene: 10. In germline, CDR1 is SGHTA, CDR2 FQGNSA. The CDR3 covers 16 residues. The CDR3 DNA sequence: TGTGCCAGCAGCCCTCGGACAGGGGGCATCCGGTACGAGCAGTACTTC. Translated: CASSPRTGGIRYEQYF.

The chain employs TRBV4-3 and TRBJ2-1, with TRBD2 matching over 8 bases. The germline CDR1 and CDR2 sequences are LGHNA and YSLEER. V lost 2 bases, J lost 5 bases, and 17 bases stayed unmatched. The CDR3 totals 19 residues. The CDR3 protein is CASSQPPGAASGRHNEQFF. For the CDR3, the DNA is TGCGCCAGCAGCCAACCCCCCGGCGCGGCTAGCGGGCGTCACAATGAGCAGTTCTTC.

A few counts support this clonotype. This sequence joins TRBV15 and TRBJ2-1; D assignment may be TRBD1 or TRBD2 (5 bases each). The CDR3 extends over 17 amino acids. Germline lookup yields CDR1 LNHNV and CDR2 YYDKDF (reference sequence). Trimming removed 5 bases at V and 1 base at J, with 18 bases between. Here the CDR3 reads CATSPTPGTGSYNEQFF. The CDR3, as DNA: TGTGCCACCAGCCCAACCCCAGGGACGGGATCCTACAATGAGCAGTTCTTC.

The chain recombines TRBV3-1 with TRBJ2-7; D perhaps matches TRBD2 (5 bases). Trimming took 0 bases from V and 4 from J, leaving 10 bases between them. The length of the CDR3 is 14 residues. Germline CDR1 is LGHDT and CDR2 is YNNKEL (reference sequence). DNA for the CDR3: TGTGCCAGCAGCCAAGACCCGGGATTTTACGAGCAGTACTTC. Its protein product is CASSQDPGFYEQYF.

This chain joins TRBV11-2 and TRBJ2-1, with D possibly TRBD2 on 6 matching bases. Germline CDR1 reads SGHAT; CDR2 reads FQNNGV. Trimming stripped 3 bases from V and 6 bases from J, with 18 bases between. The CDR3 is 16 amino acids. CDR3 nucleotides: TGTGCCAGCAGCTTGGAGCGGGCGGACTGGGTCAATGAGCAGTTCTTC. Encoded protein: CASSLERADWVNEQFF.

This clonotype showed up just a few times. The chain uses TRBV6-1 and TRBJ2-7; 8 nucleotides agree with TRBD1. CDR1 MNHNS and CDR2 SASEGT come from the germline V gene. Trimming removed 8 bases from V and 6 bases from J; junction bases left unmatched: 12. The CDR3 runs to 14 residues. CDR3 nucleotides: TGTGCCAGCTCCCTCACCGGGACAGGACGCGAGCAGTACTTC. Translation: CASSLTGTGREQYF.

This chain uses TRBV29-1 with TRBJ2-1, with D unresolved. The V end lost 5 bases, the J end lost 9 bases, and 8 bases lay between the germline ends. The CDR3 covers 10 residues. From germline, CDR1 is SQVTM and CDR2 ANQGSEA. CDR3 nucleotides: TGCAGCGTTACCGACTCTGAGCAGTTCTTC. Its protein is CSVTDSEQFF.

This clonotype was seen only a few times. This rearrangement joins TRBV29-1 to TRBJ2-7; D may be TRBD1 or TRBD2 (5 bases each). The CDR3 spans 12 residues. Germline loops: CDR1 SQVTM, CDR2 ANQGSEA. Trimming pared 5 bases from V and 2 bases from J, leaving 10 bases between. The CDR3 sequence is CSVRDGTYEQYF. As DNA, the CDR3 is TGCAGCGTTCGGGACGGTACCTACGAGCAGTACTTC.

The V gene is TRBV20-1, the J gene TRBJ2-7; D is ambiguous. The CDR3 loop spans 12 amino acids. V was clipped by 3 bases and J by 4 bases, with 10 bases between them. The germline V gene encodes CDR1 DFQATT and CDR2 SNEGSKA (reference sequence). This chain's CDR3 is CSASPSQYEQYF. The CDR3 nucleotides read TGCAGTGCTAGCCCCTCCCAATACGAGCAGTACTTC.

The chain links TRBV20-1 to TRBJ1-5, with 9 bases that match TRBD1. Losses at the gene ends were 7 bases for V and 3 bases for J; bases not matched to a gene: 4. The germline V gene has CDR1 DFQATT and CDR2 SNEGSKA (reference sequence). The CDR3 sequence is 13 residues long. The CDR3 DNA reads as TGCAGTGGGGACAGGGCCATCAATCAGCCCCAGCATTTT. This translates into CSGDRAINQPQHF.

The chain employs TRBV20-1 and TRBJ2-1; no definite D call. This CDR3 is built from 14 residues. Germline V gene sequence: CDR1 DFQATT, CDR2 SNEGSKA (reference sequence). V lost 6 bases, J lost 2 bases, and 14 bases lay in between. In nucleotides, the CDR3 is TGCAGTGCCGGAGCCGGGTACCCCTACAATGAGCAGTTCTTC. Protein product: CSAGAGYPYNEQFF.

The gene calls are TRBV27 and TRBJ2-7, with D hard to call. The CDR3 covers 15 residues. V lost 4 bases and J 0 bases, leaving 13 bases between the germline ends. Germline loops: CDR1 MNHEY, CDR2 SMNVEV (reference sequence). This CDR3 is CASSSRFLYSYEQYF. The CDR3 region has the DNA TGTGCCAGCAGTTCCAGGTTTTTATACTCCTACGAGCAGTACTTC.

About this clonotype itself: A much more abundant neighbour one base away suggests this may be a read error. The chain has TRBV7-2 and TRBJ2-5; TRBD2 matches 7 bases. The J call may be faulty, since TRBJ2-7 better matches the DNA end. The germline gives CDR1 SGHTA, CDR2 FQGNSA. This CDR3 is built from 13 residues. The CDR3 DNA reads TGTGTCAGCAGCCCGGGACTAAGATACGAGCAGTACTTC. It codes for CVSSPGLRYEQYF.

This clonotype was counted between two and nine times. The rearrangement uses TRBV11-2 and TRBJ2-4; 11 bases match TRBD2. J gave up 5 bases and V 6 bases, and 9 bases lay outside the gene matches. Germline values: CDR1 SGHAT, CDR2 FQNNGV. The CDR3 loop spans 16 amino acids. CDR3 loop: CASSPWTSGLENIQYF. DNA of the CDR3: TGTGCCAGCAGTCCCTGGACTAGCGGGTTGGAAAACATTCAGTACTTC.

The chain recombines TRBV4-3 with TRBJ2-3; 7 bases are a match to TRBD2. V lost 1 base and J lost 0; bases outside the gene matches: 7. Germline assignment: CDR1 LGHNA and CDR2 YSLEER. The CDR3 contains 17 residues. As DNA, the CDR3 is TGCGCCAGCAGCCAAGGTCAACTAGCGACTAGCACAGATACGCAGTATTTT. It is translated as CASSQGQLATSTDTQYF.

This clonotype was seen only a few times. V usage is TRBV29-1 and J usage is TRBJ1-1; 7 bases map to TRBD1. Germline-derived CDR1 and CDR2 are SQVTM and ANQGSEA. This CDR3 spans 15 amino acids. The V and J ends lost 4 bases and 2 bases, in that order; junction bases with no gene match: 10. CDR3 protein: CSVGQGRMGNTEAFF. The CDR3, as DNA: TGCAGCGTTGGACAGGGAAGAATGGGTAACACTGAAGCTTTCTTT.